The entry below describes one TCR beta chain. The V gene's germline CDR1 is SGDLS and CDR2 YYNGEE. V lost 0 bases, J lost 8 bases, and 26 bases lay in between. The CDR3 runs 18 residues. Sample treatment: roughly 18 received Ad26.COV2.S at low or high dose, single or two shots; roughly five received placebo; per-sample allocation not given. Samples analyzed were those drawn on day 63 after the first vaccine or placebo injection. This entry comes from a study of Ad26.COV2.S vaccination and SARS-CoV-2 variants. Produced via immunoSEQ multiplex PCR; TCRdb's table is partial and in-frame only. The profile shows about 330,000 clones, approximately 87% of them singletons.

This rearrangement joins TRBV9 to TRBJ1-2; tentative D call: TRBD1 (5 bases). The material sequenced was peripheral blood, taken in a trial of Ad26.COV2.S vaccine versus placebo. The origin of this receptor is a person between 18 and 65 years old who received the Ad26.COV2.S COVID-19 vaccine or a placebo. This CDR3 reads CASSVAPLTRERPSGYTF. CDR3 nucleotide sequence: TGTGCCAGCAGCGTAGCTCCCCTGACCAGGGAGCGCCCTTCAGGCTACACCTTC.